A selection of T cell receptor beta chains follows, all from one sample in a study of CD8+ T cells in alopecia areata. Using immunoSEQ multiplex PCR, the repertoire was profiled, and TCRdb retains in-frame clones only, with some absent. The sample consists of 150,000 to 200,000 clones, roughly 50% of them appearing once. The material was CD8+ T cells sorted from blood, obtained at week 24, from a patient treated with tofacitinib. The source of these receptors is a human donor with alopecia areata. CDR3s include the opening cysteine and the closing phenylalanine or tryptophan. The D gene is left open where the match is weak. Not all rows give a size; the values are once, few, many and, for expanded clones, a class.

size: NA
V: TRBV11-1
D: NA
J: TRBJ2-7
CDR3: CASSPTFGDSYEQYF
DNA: TGTGCCAGCAGCCCAACCTTCGGGGACTCCTACGAGCAGTACTTC

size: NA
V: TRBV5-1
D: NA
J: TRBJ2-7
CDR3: CASSLVWDEQYF
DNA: TGCGCCAGCAGCTTGGTATGGGACGAGCAGTACTTC

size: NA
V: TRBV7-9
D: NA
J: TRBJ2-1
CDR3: CASSPPAPNEQFF
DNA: TGTGCCAGCAGCCCCCCCGCCCCAAATGAGCAGTTCTTC

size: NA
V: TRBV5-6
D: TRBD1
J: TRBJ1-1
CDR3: CASSDGTGGTEAFF
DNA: TGTGCCAGCAGCGACGGGACAGGGGGCACTGAAGCTTTCTTT

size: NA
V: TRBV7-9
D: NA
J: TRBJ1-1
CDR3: CASSLTVSTEAFF
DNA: TGTGCCAGCAGCTTGACAGTTTCCACTGAAGCTTTCTTT

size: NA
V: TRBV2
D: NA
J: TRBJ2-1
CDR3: CASSADHGYNEQFF
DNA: TGTGCCAGCAGCGCGGATCATGGATACAATGAGCAGTTCTTC

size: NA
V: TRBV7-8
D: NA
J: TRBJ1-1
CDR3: CASSLRGAQSEAFF
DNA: TGTGCCAGCAGCTTACGAGGGGCGCAGTCTGAAGCTTTCTTT

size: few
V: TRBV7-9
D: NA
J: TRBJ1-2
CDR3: CASSLPFFRARDVKYGYTF
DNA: NA

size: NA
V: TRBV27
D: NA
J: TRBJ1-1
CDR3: CASSRNRRTEAFF
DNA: TGTGCCAGCAGCCGAAATCGGCGCACTGAAGCTTTCTTT

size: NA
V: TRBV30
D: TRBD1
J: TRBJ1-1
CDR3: CAWTPTGTTEAFF
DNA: TGTGCCTGGACCCCGACAGGGACCACTGAAGCTTTCTTT

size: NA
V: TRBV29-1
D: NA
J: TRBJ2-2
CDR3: CSVEDSTGQNTGELFF
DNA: TGCAGCGTTGAAGATTCGACAGGACAAAACACCGGGGAGCTGTTTTTT

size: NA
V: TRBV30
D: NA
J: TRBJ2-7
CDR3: CAWSAAGSVQYF
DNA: TGTGCCTGGAGCGCCGCCGGGTCGGTGCAGTACTTC

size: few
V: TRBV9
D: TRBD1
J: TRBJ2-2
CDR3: CASSAPGQGSTGELFF
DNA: TGTGCCAGCAGCGCTCCGGGACAGGGATCCACCGGGGAGCTGTTTTTT

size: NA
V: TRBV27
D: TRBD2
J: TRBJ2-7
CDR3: CASSLAGESYEQYF
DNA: TGTGCCAGCAGTCTAGCGGGGGAATCCTACGAGCAGTACTTC

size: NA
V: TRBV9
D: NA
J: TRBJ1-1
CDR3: CASSVVWDPEAFF
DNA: TGTGCCAGCAGCGTGGTTTGGGACCCTGAAGCTTTCTTT

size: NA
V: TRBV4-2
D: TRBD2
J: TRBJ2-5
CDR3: CASSQDTLAGREETQYF
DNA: TGTGCCAGCAGCCAAGATACCCTAGCAGGGAGGGAAGAGACCCAGTACTTC

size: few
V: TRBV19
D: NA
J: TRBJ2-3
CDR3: CASTLAGRSTDTQYF
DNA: TGTGCCAGTACCCTCGCCGGGAGATCCACAGATACGCAGTATTTT

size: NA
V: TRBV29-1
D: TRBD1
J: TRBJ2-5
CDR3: CSVEDREQETQYF
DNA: TGCAGCGTAGAGGACAGGGAGCAAGAGACCCAGTACTTC

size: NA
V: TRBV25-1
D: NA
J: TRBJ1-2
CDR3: CASSDGGYGYTF
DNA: TGTGCCAGCAGTGATGGAGGCTATGGCTACACCTTC

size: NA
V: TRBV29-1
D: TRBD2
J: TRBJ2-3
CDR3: CSVEEVASGRSDTQYF
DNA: TGCAGCGTTGAGGAGGTGGCTAGCGGGAGGTCAGATACGCAGTATTTT

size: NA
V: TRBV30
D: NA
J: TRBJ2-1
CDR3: CAWTQGGEQFF
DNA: TGTGCCTGGACACAGGGCGGGGAGCAGTTCTTC

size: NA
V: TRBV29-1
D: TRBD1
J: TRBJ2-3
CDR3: CSVEDRDRGRSTDTQYF
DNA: TGCAGCGTTGAAGACCGGGACAGGGGGCGAAGCACAGATACGCAGTATTTT

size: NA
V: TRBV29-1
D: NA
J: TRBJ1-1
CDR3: CSVQWGRMNTEAFF
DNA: TGCAGCGTTCAATGGGGGCGGATGAACACTGAAGCTTTCTTT

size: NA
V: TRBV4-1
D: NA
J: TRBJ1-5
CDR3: CASSQGWGGEQPQHF
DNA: TGCGCCAGCAGCCAAGGCTGGGGCGGTGAGCAGCCCCAGCATTTT

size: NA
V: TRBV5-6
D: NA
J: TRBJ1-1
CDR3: CASSFTPADTEAFF
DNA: TGTGCCAGCAGCTTCACCCCCGCGGACACTGAAGCTTTCTTT

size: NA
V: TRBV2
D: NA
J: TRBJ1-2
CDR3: CASSGEGPYGYTF
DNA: TGTGCCAGCAGTGGTGAGGGCCCCTATGGCTACACCTTC

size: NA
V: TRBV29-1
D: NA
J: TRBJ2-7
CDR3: CSVEVDTAYEQYF
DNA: TGCAGCGTTGAAGTTGACACGGCCTACGAGCAGTACTTC

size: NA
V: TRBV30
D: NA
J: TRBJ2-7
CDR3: CACRAGSYEQYF
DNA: TGTGCCTGCCGAGCTGGCTCCTACGAGCAGTACTTC